This TCR beta chain derives from a study of control samples from healthy donors and cancer patients. TCRdb keeps only in-frame clones here, not all; method: immunoSEQ multiplex PCR. The sample includes about 150,000 clones, 94% of them seen just once. The CDR3 extends over 14 amino acids. The V segment lost 4 bases and the J segment 7 bases; nucleotides outside the gene matches: 7. CDR1 is SGHRS and CDR2 is YFSETQ in the germline V gene. This clone has more than one count but fewer than ten. This chain links TRBV5-1 with TRBJ2-2; TRBD1 matches 7 bases. Sequenced: blood. The sequence came from a woman in her thirties or forties in good health. CDR3 amino acids: CASSQRQGHGELFF. The CDR3 bases are TGCGCCAGCAGCCAGAGACAGGGTCACGGGGAGCTGTTTTTT. Full variable domain (remainder filled in from reference TRBV5-1 and TRBJ2-2): KAGVTQTPRYLIKTRGQQVTLSCSPISGHRSVSWYQQTPGQGLQFLFEYFSETQRNKGNFPGRFSGRQFSNSRSEMNVSTLELGDSALYLCASSQRQGHGELFFGEGSRLTVL.